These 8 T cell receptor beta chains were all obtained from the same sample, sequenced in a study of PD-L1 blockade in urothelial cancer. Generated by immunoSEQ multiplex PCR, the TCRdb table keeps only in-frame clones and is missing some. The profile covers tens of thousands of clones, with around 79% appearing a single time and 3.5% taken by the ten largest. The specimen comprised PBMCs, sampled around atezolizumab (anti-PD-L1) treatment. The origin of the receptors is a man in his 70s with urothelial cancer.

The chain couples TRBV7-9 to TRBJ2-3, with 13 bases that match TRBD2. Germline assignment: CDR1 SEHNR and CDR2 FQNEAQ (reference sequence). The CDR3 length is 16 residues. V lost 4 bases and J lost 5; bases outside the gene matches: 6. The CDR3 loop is CASSSGLAGEGDTQYF. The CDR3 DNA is TGTGCCAGCAGCTCCGGACTAGCGGGAGAGGGAGATACGCAGTATTTT.

DNA for the CDR3: TGCGCCAGCAGCCAAGATTTATTAGAGACCCAGTACTTC. Translation: CASSQDLLETQYF. V and J are TRBV4-3 and TRBJ2-5, with D hard to call. V was shortened by 0 bases and J by 4 bases, with 6 bases between the two germline ends. The V gene's germline CDR1 is LGHNA and CDR2 YSLEER. This CDR3 is built from 13 residues.

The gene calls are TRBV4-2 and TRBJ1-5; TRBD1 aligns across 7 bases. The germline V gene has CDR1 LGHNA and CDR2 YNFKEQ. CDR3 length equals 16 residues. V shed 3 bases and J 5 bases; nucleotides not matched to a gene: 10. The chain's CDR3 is CASSQDLGQIDQPQHF. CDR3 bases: TGTGCCAGCAGCCAGGACCTGGGACAGATAGATCAGCCCCAGCATTTT.

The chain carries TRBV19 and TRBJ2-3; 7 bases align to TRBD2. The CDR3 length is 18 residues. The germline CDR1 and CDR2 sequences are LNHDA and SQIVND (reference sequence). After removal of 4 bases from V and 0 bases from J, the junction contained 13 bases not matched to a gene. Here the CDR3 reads CASSRGTTGGGSTDTQYF. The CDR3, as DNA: TGTGCCAGTAGTAGGGGGACTACGGGCGGAGGGAGCACAGATACGCAGTATTTT.

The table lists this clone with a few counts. The CDR3 nucleotides are TGTGCCAGCAGTGGACGACAGGGAGGCTTTGGCAATCAGCCCCAGCATTTT. As protein: CASSGRQGGFGNQPQHF. The genes are TRBV6-1 and TRBJ1-5; 7 nucleotides agree with TRBD1. The CDR3 totals 17 residues. Trimming cost V 4 bases and J 2 bases; bases outside gene matches: 11. Germline V gene data show CDR1 as MNHNS and CDR2 as SASEGT.

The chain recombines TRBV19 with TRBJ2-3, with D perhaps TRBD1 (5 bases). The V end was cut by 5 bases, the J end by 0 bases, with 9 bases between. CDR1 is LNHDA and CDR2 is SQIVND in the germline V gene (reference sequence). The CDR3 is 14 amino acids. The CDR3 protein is CASSFQGSTDTQYF. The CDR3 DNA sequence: TGTGCCAGTAGTTTTCAGGGAAGCACAGATACGCAGTATTTT.

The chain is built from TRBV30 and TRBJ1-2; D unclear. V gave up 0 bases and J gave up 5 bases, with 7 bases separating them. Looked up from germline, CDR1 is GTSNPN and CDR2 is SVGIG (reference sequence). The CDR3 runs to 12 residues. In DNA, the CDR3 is TGTGCCTGGAGTGTATCTCAGTATGGCTACACCTTC. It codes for CAWSVSQYGYTF.

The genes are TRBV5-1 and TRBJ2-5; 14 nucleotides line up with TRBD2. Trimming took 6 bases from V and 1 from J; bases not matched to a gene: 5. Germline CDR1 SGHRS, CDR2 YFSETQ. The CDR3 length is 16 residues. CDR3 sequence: CASTLGLAGGQETQYF. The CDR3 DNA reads TGCGCCAGCACCCTCGGACTAGCGGGGGGCCAAGAGACCCAGTACTTC.